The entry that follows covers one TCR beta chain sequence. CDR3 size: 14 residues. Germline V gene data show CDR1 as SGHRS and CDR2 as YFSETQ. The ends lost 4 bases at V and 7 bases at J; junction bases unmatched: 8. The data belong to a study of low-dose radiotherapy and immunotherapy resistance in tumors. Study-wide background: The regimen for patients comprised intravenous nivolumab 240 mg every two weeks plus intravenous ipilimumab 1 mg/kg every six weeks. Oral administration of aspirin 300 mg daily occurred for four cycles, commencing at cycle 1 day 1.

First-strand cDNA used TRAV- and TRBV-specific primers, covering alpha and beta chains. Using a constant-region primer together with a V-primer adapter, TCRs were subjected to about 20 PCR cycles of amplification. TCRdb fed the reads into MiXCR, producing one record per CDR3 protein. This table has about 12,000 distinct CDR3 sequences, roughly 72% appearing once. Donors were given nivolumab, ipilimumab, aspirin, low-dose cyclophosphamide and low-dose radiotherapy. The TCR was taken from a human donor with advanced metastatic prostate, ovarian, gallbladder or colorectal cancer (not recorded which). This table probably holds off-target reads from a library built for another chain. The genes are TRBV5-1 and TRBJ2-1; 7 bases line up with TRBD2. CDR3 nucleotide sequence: TGCGCCAGCAGCCCCGGTTCGGGAGGAAATGAGCAGTTCTTC. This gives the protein CASSPGSGGNEQFF.